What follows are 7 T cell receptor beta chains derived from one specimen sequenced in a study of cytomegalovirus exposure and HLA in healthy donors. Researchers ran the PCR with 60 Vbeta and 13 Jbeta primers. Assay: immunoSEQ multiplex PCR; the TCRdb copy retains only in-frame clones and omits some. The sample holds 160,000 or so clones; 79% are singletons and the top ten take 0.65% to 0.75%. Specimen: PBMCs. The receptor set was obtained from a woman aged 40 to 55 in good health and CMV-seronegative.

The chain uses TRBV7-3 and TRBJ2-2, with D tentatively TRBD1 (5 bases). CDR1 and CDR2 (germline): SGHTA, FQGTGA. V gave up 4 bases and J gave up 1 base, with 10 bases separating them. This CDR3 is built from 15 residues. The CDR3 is CASSSHTGNTGELFF. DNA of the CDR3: TGTGCCAGCAGCTCCCATACAGGGAACACCGGGGAGCTGTTTTTT.

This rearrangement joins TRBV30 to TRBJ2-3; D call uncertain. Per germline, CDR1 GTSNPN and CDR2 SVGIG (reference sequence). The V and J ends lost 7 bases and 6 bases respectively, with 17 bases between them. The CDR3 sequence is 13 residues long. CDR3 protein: CASLPTPWDTQYF. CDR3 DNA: TGTGCCTCCCTCCCCACTCCTTGGGATACGCAGTATTTT. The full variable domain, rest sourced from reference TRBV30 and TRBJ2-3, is SQTIHQWPATLVQPVGSPLSLECTVEGTSNPNLYWYRQAAGRGLQLLFYSVGIGQISSEVPQNLSASRPQDRQFILSSKKLLLSDSGFYLCASLPTPWDTQYFGPGTRLTVL.

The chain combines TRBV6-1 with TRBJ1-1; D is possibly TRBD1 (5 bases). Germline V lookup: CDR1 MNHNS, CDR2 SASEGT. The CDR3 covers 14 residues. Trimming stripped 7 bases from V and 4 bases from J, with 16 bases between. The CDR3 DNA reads TGTGCCAGCACCCAACCAGACAGTGCCACTGAAGCTTTCTTT. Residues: CASTQPDSATEAFF.

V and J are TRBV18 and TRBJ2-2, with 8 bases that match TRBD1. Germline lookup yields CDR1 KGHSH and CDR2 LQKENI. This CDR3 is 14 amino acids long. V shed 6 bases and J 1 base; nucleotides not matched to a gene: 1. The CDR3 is CASSGTGNTGELFF. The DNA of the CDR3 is TGTGCCAGCTCGGGGACAGGGAACACCGGGGAGCTGTTTTTT.

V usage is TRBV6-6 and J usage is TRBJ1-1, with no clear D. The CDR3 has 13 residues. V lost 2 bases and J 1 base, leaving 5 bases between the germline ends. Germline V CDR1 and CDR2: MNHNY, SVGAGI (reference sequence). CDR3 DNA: TGTGCCAGCAGTTACACCAGGAACACTGAAGCTTTCTTT. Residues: CASSYTRNTEAFF.

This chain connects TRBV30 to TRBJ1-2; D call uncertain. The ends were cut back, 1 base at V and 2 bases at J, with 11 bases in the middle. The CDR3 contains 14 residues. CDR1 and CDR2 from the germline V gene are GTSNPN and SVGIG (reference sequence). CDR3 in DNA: TGTGCCTGGAGTGCGAGGGCAGTAAACTATGGCTACACCTTC. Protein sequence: CAWSARAVNYGYTF.

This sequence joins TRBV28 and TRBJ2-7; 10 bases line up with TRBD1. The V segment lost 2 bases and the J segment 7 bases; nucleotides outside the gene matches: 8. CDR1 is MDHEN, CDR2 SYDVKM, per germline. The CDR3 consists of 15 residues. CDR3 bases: TGTGCCAGCAGTTTAGGGACAGGGGTCACCTGGGAGCAGTACTTC. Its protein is CASSLGTGVTWEQYF.